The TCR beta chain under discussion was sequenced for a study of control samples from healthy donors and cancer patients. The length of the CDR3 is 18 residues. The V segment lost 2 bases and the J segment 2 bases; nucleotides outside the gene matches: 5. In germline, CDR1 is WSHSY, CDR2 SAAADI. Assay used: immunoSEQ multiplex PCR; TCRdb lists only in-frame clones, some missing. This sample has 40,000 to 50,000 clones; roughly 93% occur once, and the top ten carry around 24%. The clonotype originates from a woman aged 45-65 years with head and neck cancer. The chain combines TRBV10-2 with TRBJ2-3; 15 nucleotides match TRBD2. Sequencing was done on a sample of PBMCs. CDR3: CASSEGLAGGLYTDTQYF. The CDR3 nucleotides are TGCGCCAGCAGTGAGGGACTAGCGGGAGGGCTTTACACAGATACGCAGTATTTT.